This TCR beta chain was found in a study of control samples from healthy donors and cancer patients. V gave up 1 base and J gave up 0 bases, with 6 bases separating them. The germline CDR1 and CDR2 sequences are SGHTA and FQGNSA. The length of the CDR3 is 15 residues. Some clones are missing from TCRdb's copy, which holds only in-frame ones; the method was immunoSEQ multiplex PCR. This sample yields 100,000 to 150,000 clones, of which roughly 95% are seen a single time; 3.6% belongs to the top ten. The source is a man in his thirties or forties in good health. This rearrangement joins TRBV7-2 to TRBJ1-4; D is undetermined. The sequenced sample was blood. Here the CDR3 reads CASSLVGSTNEKLFF. The DNA of the CDR3 is TGTGCCAGCAGCTTAGTGGGGTCAACTAATGAAAAACTGTTTTTT.